These 25 T cell receptor beta chains were sequenced from one sample in a study of shared clonotypes between healthy human individuals. The naive CD8 subset, CD45RO-negative cells positively selected for CCR7, excluded terminally differentiated effector memory CD45RA+ cells. Repertoires were generated with immunoSEQ multiplex PCR, while TCRdb's copy carries only in-frame clones and drops some. The top ten hold less than 0.25% of the sample, which has over 750,000 clones, roughly 96% seen once. Specimen: naive CD8+ T cells sorted from blood. These receptors were collected from a man younger than 40 in good health.

This clone has only one observation. The chain is built from TRBV4-1 and TRBJ2-3; possibly TRBD2 for D (6 bases). This CDR3 contains 16 residues. The germline V gene encodes CDR1 MGHRA and CDR2 YSYEKL. Deletions cut 5 bases from V and 4 bases from J, with 19 bases between. CDR3 DNA: TGCGCCAGCAGCGCCGCGTGGGGCGGGATGGCAGATACGCAGTATTTT. Protein product: CASSAAWGGMADTQYF.

V gene TRBV7-9 combines with J gene TRBJ2-7, with 7 bases matching TRBD1. Trimming removed 5 bases from V and 2 bases from J; junction bases left unmatched: 12. Germline CDR1 and CDR2: SEHNR and FQNEAQ (reference sequence). CDR3 length: 16 amino acids. The CDR3 loop is CASSHPRDREAYEQYF. The CDR3 coding sequence is TGTGCCAGCAGCCACCCCCGGGACAGAGAAGCCTACGAGCAGTACTTC.

This clone turned up a few times. V gene TRBV7-2 combines with J gene TRBJ2-6; TRBD1 aligns across 10 bases. J lost 1 base, V lost 5 bases, and 8 bases had no gene match. Germline assignment: CDR1 SGHTA and CDR2 FQGNSA. This CDR3 comprises 18 residues. CDR3 protein: CASSPGPGQGSGANVLTF. DNA for the CDR3: TGTGCCAGCAGCCCGGGGCCGGGACAGGGGTCTGGGGCCAACGTCCTGACTTTC.

The chain employs TRBV7-9 and TRBJ2-7; D is ambiguous. The V end was cut by 3 bases, the J end by 3 bases, with 6 bases between. The length of the CDR3 is 12 residues. Germline V gene sequence: CDR1 SEHNR, CDR2 FQNEAQ (reference sequence). The CDR3 loop is CASSLTHYEQYF. CDR3 in DNA: TGTGCCAGCAGCTTGACCCACTACGAGCAGTACTTC.

The rearrangement links TRBV13 to TRBJ1-4; no clear D. The germline V gene has CDR1 PRHDT and CDR2 FYEKMQ (reference sequence). V lost 0 bases and J lost 2, with 7 bases in between. This CDR3 region has 15 residues. The chain's CDR3 is CASSLGTLTNEKLFF. The CDR3 DNA sequence: TGTGCCAGCAGCTTAGGGACCCTGACTAATGAAAAACTGTTTTTT.

This chain links TRBV7-2 with TRBJ2-7; 9 bases align to TRBD1. The CDR3 consists of 14 residues. The germline gives CDR1 SGHTA, CDR2 FQGNSA. V trimming: 4 bases; J trimming: 3 bases; junction bases outside the gene matches: 4. The CDR3 DNA reads as TGTGCCAGCAGCTGGGGGACAGGGAGCTACGAGCAGTACTTC. Its translation is CASSWGTGSYEQYF.

The genes are TRBV5-8 and TRBJ2-7, with TRBD2 matching 8 bases. V was pared by 4 bases and J by 3 bases, with 12 bases of the junction left unmatched. The CDR3 is 16 residues long. CDR1 SGHTS and CDR2 YDEGEE come from the germline V gene. The CDR3 region has the DNA TGTGCCAGCAGCAAATCTAGCGGGCGAATAAACTACGAGCAGTACTTC. This translates into CASSKSSGRINYEQYF.

This chain connects TRBV5-1 to TRBJ2-5; possibly TRBD1 for D (6 bases). Germline V gene sequence: CDR1 SGHRS, CDR2 YFSETQ. The V end lost 7 bases, the J end lost 1 base, and 17 bases lay between the germline ends. The CDR3 contains 15 residues. The CDR3 bases are TGCGCCAGCCGGTCACAGGGCCAGAGCCAAGAGACCCAGTACTTC. It codes for CASRSQGQSQETQYF.

V and J are TRBV7-6 and TRBJ2-7, with D tentatively TRBD2 (6 bases). The CDR3 runs 14 residues. The germline V and J ends were trimmed by 7 bases and 0 bases, with 13 bases remaining between them. Germline CDR1 is SGHVS and CDR2 is FNYEAQ. The CDR3 is CASTPFGGSYEQYF. CDR3 coding DNA: TGTGCCAGCACCCCCTTCGGGGGCTCCTACGAGCAGTACTTC.

This chain joins TRBV27 and TRBJ2-1, with 15 bases that match TRBD2. This CDR3 has 16 amino acids. Germline trimming cut 6 bases from V and 8 bases from J; bases unmatched to any gene: 8. CDR1 and CDR2 from the germline V gene are MNHEY and SMNVEV (reference sequence). CDR3 amino acids: CASRAGTSGRWHEQFF. In nucleotides, the CDR3 is TGTGCCAGCAGAGCTGGGACTAGCGGGAGGTGGCATGAGCAGTTCTTC.

The V and J genes are TRBV10-3 and TRBJ2-3; D may be TRBD1 (5 bases). The CDR3 runs 11 residues. V gave up 3 bases and J gave up 13 bases, with 11 bases separating them. The germline V gene encodes CDR1 ENHRY and CDR2 SYGVKD. DNA for the CDR3: TGTGCCATCAGTGAAGGGGAAGTGAAGTATTTT. Its translation is CAISEGEVKYF.

The V gene is TRBV2, the J gene TRBJ2-2; D is unclear. Trimming pared 7 bases from V and 6 bases from J, leaving 27 bases between. The CDR3 is 18 amino acids. The germline V gene encodes CDR1 SNHLY and CDR2 FYNNEI. The CDR3 nucleotides read TGTGCCAGCACTGATACTATCTCGGATAAATCTCGCGCCGGGGAGCTGTTTTTT. Translation: CASTDTISDKSRAGELFF.

The chain carries TRBV29-1 and TRBJ2-2; D remains unclear. The V gene lost 4 bases and the J gene lost 3 bases, with 6 bases spanning the gap. The CDR3 runs to 12 residues. From germline, CDR1 is SQVTM and CDR2 ANQGSEA. This CDR3 reads CSVVTDTGELFF. For the CDR3, the DNA is TGCAGCGTTGTAACCGACACCGGGGAGCTGTTTTTT.

The rearrangement joins TRBV7-9 to TRBJ2-3; D remains unclear. The germline V and J ends were trimmed by 3 bases and 7 bases, with 11 bases remaining between them. CDR3 length: 13 residues. Germline V gene data show CDR1 as SEHNR and CDR2 as FQNEAQ (reference sequence). The CDR3 nucleotides read TGTGCCAGCAGCTTTCCCGGCGGAAATACGCAGTATTTT. Translated: CASSFPGGNTQYF.

V and J are TRBV5-6 and TRBJ2-1; 14 nucleotides match TRBD2. J lost 8 bases, V lost 5 bases, and 6 bases had no gene match. The CDR3 totals 15 residues. Germline-derived CDR1 and CDR2 are SGHDT and YYEEEE. In nucleotides, the CDR3 is TGTGCCAGCAGAGCCGGGACTAGCGGGAGCCATGAGCAGTTCTTC. Residues: CASRAGTSGSHEQFF.

V gene TRBV9 combines with J gene TRBJ2-2; 10 bases agree with TRBD2. Trimming at V came to 4 bases and at J to 2 bases, leaving 5 bases not matched to a gene. Germline V gene lookup returns CDR1 SGDLS and CDR2 YYNGEE. The CDR3 totals 16 residues. The CDR3 DNA reads as TGTGCCAGCAGCTCACTAGCGGGGTCCAACACCGGGGAGCTGTTTTTT. It encodes CASSSLAGSNTGELFF.

A word on this clone: This specimen includes other DNA sequences encoding the same CDR3. The chain has TRBV5-5 and TRBJ2-1, with TRBD2 matching over 7 bases. CDR3 length equals 15 residues. J gave up 3 bases and V 0 bases, and 3 bases lay outside the gene matches. Germline V gene sequence: CDR1 SGHKS, CDR2 YYEKEE (reference sequence). CDR3: CASSLGLASYNEQFF. DNA of the CDR3: TGTGCCAGCAGCTTGGGACTAGCTAGCTACAATGAGCAGTTCTTC. Using reference TRBV5-5 and TRBJ2-1 for the parts outside the CDR3, the full variable domain is DAGVTQSPTHLIKTRGQQVTLRCSPISGHKSVSWYQQVLGQGPQFIFQYYEKEERGRGNFPDRFSARQFPNYSSELNVNALLLGDSALYLCASSLGLASYNEQFFGPGTRLTVL.

About this clone: Other nucleotide sequences in the sample specify the same CDR3. The chain has TRBV7-9 and TRBJ2-3; D unresolved. The ends were cut back, 1 base at V and 0 bases at J, with 5 bases in the middle. Germline V gene lookup returns CDR1 SEHNR and CDR2 FQNEAQ (reference sequence). CDR3 length: 14 residues. This CDR3 reads CASSLVGSTDTQYF. In nucleotides, the CDR3 is TGTGCCAGCAGCTTAGTGGGAAGCACAGATACGCAGTATTTT.

The V gene is TRBV15, the J gene TRBJ2-1; D remains ambiguous. Between the trimmed V and J ends, which lost 0 bases and 1 base, there was a span of 10 bases. Per the germline V gene, CDR1 is LNHNV and CDR2 is YYDKDF (reference sequence). The CDR3 has 16 amino acids. The CDR3 DNA reads TGTGCCACCAGCAGAGATCTCACGTCTTCCTACAATGAGCAGTTCTTC. Amino acids: CATSRDLTSSYNEQFF.

The CDR3 nucleotides are TGTGCCTGGAGCGGAGTGGGCGACGAGCAGTACTTC. Its protein is CAWSGVGDEQYF. The chain uses TRBV30 and TRBJ2-7; D gene unclear. V dropped 3 bases and J dropped 5 bases, with 11 bases sitting between them. Germline V gives CDR1 GTSNPN, CDR2 SVGIG (reference sequence). The CDR3 covers 12 residues.

This chain links TRBV7-9 with TRBJ1-4; D uncertain. The CDR3 is 11 amino acids. Germline values: CDR1 SEHNR, CDR2 FQNEAQ (reference sequence). Trimming stripped 2 bases from V and 11 bases from J, with 6 bases between. DNA of the CDR3: TGTGCCAGCAGCTTAAATGGGAAACTGTTTTTT. Encoded protein: CASSLNGKLFF.

J is TRBJ2-1 and V is TRBV27; 9 positions agree with TRBD2. V shed 0 bases and J 2 bases; nucleotides not matched to a gene: 8. Germline-derived CDR1 and CDR2 are MNHEY and SMNVEV (reference sequence). There are 18 residues in the CDR3. CDR3 in amino acids: CASSLSDPTSGPYNEQFF. CDR3 in DNA: TGTGCCAGCAGTTTATCCGACCCGACTAGCGGCCCCTACAATGAGCAGTTCTTC.

A few counts support this clone. The chain combines TRBV11-2 with TRBJ2-7; D not resolved. The V gene's germline CDR1 is SGHAT and CDR2 FQNNGV. This CDR3 has 12 amino acids. V lost 5 bases to trimming and J lost 6 bases, with 11 bases between them. The chain's CDR3 is CASSRLLVEQYF. Written as DNA, the CDR3 is TGTGCCAGCAGCCGACTTCTTGTCGAGCAGTACTTC.

The chain links TRBV6-1 to TRBJ2-7; 8 nucleotides agree with TRBD1. Germline CDR1 MNHNS, CDR2 SASEGT. This CDR3 is built from 14 residues. Trimming at V came to 6 bases and at J to 2 bases, leaving 6 bases not matched to a gene. CDR3 residues: CASRAGGQAYEQYF. The DNA of the CDR3 is TGTGCCAGCAGAGCAGGGGGCCAAGCCTACGAGCAGTACTTC.

The count of this clone is one. V is TRBV28 and J is TRBJ2-2; no definite D call. V shed 6 bases and J shed 6 bases, with 11 bases lying between them. Looked up from germline, CDR1 is MDHEN and CDR2 is SYDVKM. The CDR3 extends over 13 amino acids. The CDR3, as DNA: TGTGCCAGCAGCCTCCGGGCCGCCGGGGAGCTGTTTTTT. Translating it yields CASSLRAAGELFF.